The 31 T cell receptor beta chains below were found in one sample sequenced in a study of T cell responses to AZD1222 COVID-19 vaccine. Only in-frame clones appear in the TCRdb table, and some are missing; sequencing was by immunoSEQ multiplex PCR. The data hold some 49,000 clones, with about three quarters observed a single time. Specimen: peripheral blood, collected on day 0 of AZD1222 vaccination. The receptor source for this set is an adult in good health.

V is TRBV5-1 and J is TRBJ2-5, with D possibly matching TRBD2 (6 bases). In germline, CDR1 is SGHRS, CDR2 YFSETQ. This CDR3 spans 14 amino acids. The V and J ends lost 4 bases and 2 bases respectively, with 12 bases between them. CDR3 residues: CASSDPGVQETQYF. The CDR3 region has the DNA TGCGCCAGCAGCGACCCGGGGGTTCAAGAGACCCAGTACTTC.

This clone was observed a handful of times. This CDR3 reads CATGSSGRGGEQFF. CDR3 bases: TGTGCCACCGGTAGTAGCGGGAGAGGTGGTGAGCAGTTCTTC. J is TRBJ2-1 and V is TRBV7-2; 9 bases are a match to TRBD2. The ends lost 10 bases at V and 9 bases at J; junction bases unmatched: 13. Germline lookup yields CDR1 SGHTA and CDR2 FQGNSA. The CDR3 sequence is 14 residues long.

This clone was seen only a few times. The chain has TRBV7-8 and TRBJ1-1, with 7 bases matching TRBD1. From germline, CDR1 is SGHVS and CDR2 FQNEAQ. The V gene end was trimmed by 1 base and the J gene end by 5 bases; junction bases not matched to a gene: 7. The CDR3 sequence is 15 residues long. The CDR3 bases are TGTGCCAGCAGCTTAGTCCCACAGGGGTGGACTGAAGCTTTCTTT. This sequence encodes CASSLVPQGWTEAFF.

This chain uses TRBV6-5 with TRBJ1-4; no definite D call. The length of the CDR3 is 13 residues. Trimming pared 2 bases from V and 3 bases from J, leaving 4 bases between. Germline loops: CDR1 MNHEY, CDR2 SVGAGI. The CDR3 sequence: CASSYRANEKLFF. In DNA form, the CDR3 reads TGTGCCAGCAGTTACAGGGCTAATGAAAAACTGTTTTTT.

This clone was seen a handful of times. The CDR3 spells CASSLWLSSYNEQFF. The CDR3 nucleotides read TGCGCCAGCAGCTTGTGGTTAAGCTCCTACAATGAGCAGTTCTTC. The chain employs TRBV5-1 and TRBJ2-1, with D uncertain. The V gene's germline CDR1 is SGHRS and CDR2 YFSETQ. The CDR3 length is 15 residues. V lost 1 base to trimming and J lost 0 bases, with 8 bases between them.

The chain is built from TRBV24-1 and TRBJ2-3, with a possible D match to TRBD2 (6 bases). V lost 4 bases and J lost 3, with 7 bases in between. The germline V gene encodes CDR1 KGHDR and CDR2 SFDVKD. The CDR3 runs 13 residues. This chain's CDR3 is CATSDGGTDTQYF. CDR3 DNA sequence: TGTGCCACCAGTGACGGGGGTACAGATACGCAGTATTTT.

This chain uses TRBV27 with TRBJ2-1, with D possibly TRBD2 on 6 matching bases. V was shortened by 2 bases and J by 1 base, with 9 bases between the two germline ends. This CDR3 spans 15 amino acids. Germline V gene sequence: CDR1 MNHEY, CDR2 SMNVEV (reference sequence). CDR3 DNA sequence: TGTGCCAGCAGTTTAGGAGGGAGATCCTACAATGAGCAGTTCTTC. It yields the protein CASSLGGRSYNEQFF.

The sample holds one count of this clone. The V gene is TRBV30, the J gene TRBJ2-3; unclear D gene. V shed 0 bases and J shed 4 bases, with 8 bases lying between them. The CDR3 covers 13 residues. Germline CDR1 is GTSNPN and CDR2 is SVGIG (reference sequence). The CDR3 DNA reads as TGTGCCTGGAGTGTCCAAGGTGCAGATACGCAGTATTTT. Its translation: CAWSVQGADTQYF.

The chain combines TRBV19 with TRBJ2-6, with TRBD1 matching 12 bases. Germline V gene lookup returns CDR1 LNHDA and CDR2 SQIVND (reference sequence). This CDR3 has 17 residues. Trimming took 5 bases from V and 2 from J; bases not matched to a gene: 4. The CDR3 region has the DNA TGTGCCAGTAGTGTGGGACAGGGGGCAACTGGGGCCAACGTCCTGACTTTC. It encodes CASSVGQGATGANVLTF.

The genes are TRBV30 and TRBJ1-4, with 8 positions matching TRBD1. V shed 3 bases and J 4 bases; nucleotides not matched to a gene: 7. Looked up from germline, CDR1 is GTSNPN and CDR2 is SVGIG (reference sequence). The CDR3 loop spans 15 amino acids. Here the CDR3 reads CAWRRGQAFNEKLFF. The CDR3 DNA reads TGTGCCTGGAGAAGGGGACAGGCTTTTAATGAAAAACTGTTTTTT.

The genes are TRBV20-1 and TRBJ2-2, with 9 nucleotides matching TRBD2. The CDR3 extends over 15 amino acids. Germline V gives CDR1 DFQATT, CDR2 SNEGSKA (reference sequence). Losses at the gene ends were 3 bases for V and 4 bases for J; bases not matched to a gene: 6. CDR3 residues: CSASLEREVTGELFF. CDR3 nucleotide sequence: TGCAGTGCTAGTCTCGAGCGGGAGGTCACCGGGGAGCTGTTTTTT.

The genes are TRBV18 and TRBJ1-5; possibly TRBD1 for D (5 bases). From germline, CDR1 is KGHSH and CDR2 LQKENI. This CDR3 is built from 15 residues. V lost 2 bases and J 7 bases, leaving 15 bases between the germline ends. This CDR3 reads CASSPKEGPGQPQHF. The CDR3 coding sequence is TGTGCCAGCTCACCAAAGGAGGGGCCGGGGCAGCCCCAGCATTTT. Combining the CDR3 with reference TRBV18 and TRBJ1-5 gives the whole variable domain NAGVMQNPRHLVRRRGQEARLRCSPMKGHSHVYWYRQLPEEGLKFMVYLQKENIIDESGMPKERFSAEFPKEGPSILRIQQVVRGDSAAYFCASSPKEGPGQPQHFGDGTRLSIL.

The rearrangement joins TRBV5-4 to TRBJ1-4; TRBD1 aligns across 10 bases. There are 15 residues in the CDR3. After removal of 4 bases from V and 7 bases from J, the junction contained 7 bases not matched to a gene. CDR1 SGHNT and CDR2 YYREEE come from the germline V gene (reference sequence). In DNA, the CDR3 is TGTGCCAGCAGCCGGGACAGGGGTCAGAGTGAAAAACTGTTTTTT. This sequence encodes CASSRDRGQSEKLFF. Supplemented by reference TRBV5-4 and TRBJ1-4, the full variable domain reads ETGVTQSPTHLIKTRGQQVTLRCSSQSGHNTVSWYQQALGQGPQFIFQYYREEENGRGNFPPRFSGLQFPNYSSELNVNALELDDSALYLCASSRDRGQSEKLFFGSGTQLSVL.

V usage is TRBV6-2 or TRBV6-3 and J usage is TRBJ2-1, with TRBD2 matching over 12 bases. The V and J ends lost 5 bases and 5 bases, in that order; junction bases with no gene match: 10. The CDR3 is 17 residues long. Germline lookup yields CDR1 MNHEY and CDR2 SVGEGT. The CDR3 DNA is TGTGCCAGCAGTCCGCCTCTCGGACTAGCGGGACACAATGAGCAGTTCTTC. Translation gives CASSPPLGLAGHNEQFF.

The rearrangement links TRBV15 to TRBJ2-3; D is ambiguous. The CDR3 has 13 residues. Germline V gene data show CDR1 as LNHNV and CDR2 as YYDKDF (reference sequence). Trimming shortened V by 5 bases and J by 0 bases, and 6 bases separated the two germline ends. In DNA, the CDR3 is TGTGCCACCAGCGATTTCAGCACAGATACGCAGTATTTT. This translates into CATSDFSTDTQYF.

V gene TRBV9 combines with J gene TRBJ2-2; D gene unclear. This CDR3 contains 15 residues. Germline-derived CDR1 and CDR2 are SGDLS and YYNGEE. V lost 0 bases to trimming and J lost 0 bases, with 6 bases between them. The CDR3, as DNA: TGTGCCAGCAGCGTAGTCGGTTCGAACACCGGGGAGCTGTTTTTT. This codes for CASSVVGSNTGELFF.

This clone has more than one count but fewer than ten. V usage is TRBV9 and J usage is TRBJ1-4; a possible D gene is TRBD1 (6 bases). V dropped 2 bases and J dropped 2 bases, with 16 bases sitting between them. Germline CDR1 SGDLS, CDR2 YYNGEE. CDR3 length: 17 residues. The CDR3 coding sequence is TGTGCCAGCAGCGTTGGACTGGGGGCCGGTACTAATGAAAAACTGTTTTTT. It is translated as CASSVGLGAGTNEKLFF.

The chain couples TRBV25-1 to TRBJ1-1; D is unresolved. Germline loops: CDR1 MGHDK, CDR2 SYGVNS. The V gene lost 1 base and the J gene lost 1 base, with 7 bases spanning the gap. The CDR3 is 14 residues long. The CDR3 DNA is TGTGCCAGCAGTGAATCGGCGGGGAACACTGAAGCTTTCTTT. This translates into CASSESAGNTEAFF.

The chain recombines TRBV6-1 with TRBJ2-7; D is possibly TRBD2 (5 bases). Germline CDR1 reads MNHNS; CDR2 reads SASEGT. V lost 2 bases, J lost 7 bases, and 15 bases lay in between. The CDR3 consists of 14 residues. The CDR3 reads CASSEPRVGGEQYF. CDR3 sequence (DNA): TGTGCCAGCAGTGAACCACGGGTGGGCGGGGAGCAGTACTTC.

CDR3 DNA sequence: TGTGCCAGCAGCTTGGGTGTCGGGGGCTACACCTTC. Protein sequence: CASSLGVGGYTF. The chain joins TRBV5-5 to TRBJ1-2, with no clear D. The CDR3 runs 12 residues. The germline V gene has CDR1 SGHKS and CDR2 YYEKEE (reference sequence). V dropped 0 bases and J dropped 8 bases, with 8 bases sitting between them.

This sequence joins TRBV6-2 or TRBV6-3 and TRBJ2-1; 11 positions agree with TRBD2. CDR3 size: 16 residues. The ends lost 2 bases at V and 6 bases at J; junction bases unmatched: 6. Germline V gene lookup returns CDR1 MNHEY and CDR2 SVGEGT. The CDR3 coding sequence is TGTGCCAGCAGTTACAGGGCTAGCGGGGGGAGCAATGAGCAGTTCTTC. Translating it yields CASSYRASGGSNEQFF.

The gene calls are TRBV4-2 and TRBJ2-6, with TRBD2 matching 13 bases. This CDR3 has 20 amino acids. V was clipped by 4 bases and J by 2 bases; unmatched bases: 11. Germline lookup yields CDR1 LGHNA and CDR2 YNFKEQ. CDR3 bases: TGTGCCAGCAGCCCTCGGACTAGCGGGAGCCGCAATACTGGGGCCAACGTCCTGACTTTC. Translating gives CASSPRTSGSRNTGANVLTF.

Note on this clone: One end of the junction is discordant with germline, which a read error may explain. The V call is TRBV7-7, the J call TRBJ1-1; D might be TRBD1 (5 bases). The CDR3 has 15 amino acids. From germline, CDR1 is SSHAT and CDR2 FNYEAQ (reference sequence). As DNA, the CDR3 is TGTGCTAGCAGCCCCATTGGGGGAGGGAGGACTGAAGCTTTCTTT. This codes for CASSPIGGGRTEAFF.

The chain employs TRBV28 and TRBJ1-6, with D possibly matching TRBD1 (5 bases). Germline lookup yields CDR1 MDHEN and CDR2 SYDVKM. CDR3 length: 15 amino acids. Between the trimmed V and J ends, which lost 6 bases and 0 bases, there was a span of 9 bases. The CDR3: CASRSDSSYNSPLHF. DNA for the CDR3: TGTGCCAGCAGGTCAGACAGCTCCTATAATTCACCCCTCCACTTT.

V and J are TRBV7-2 and TRBJ2-1; D gene uncertain. CDR1 and CDR2 (germline): SGHTA, FQGNSA. Trimming stripped 8 bases from V and 6 bases from J, with 8 bases between. The CDR3 runs to 11 residues. CDR3 amino acids: CASSRLNEQFF. In DNA, the CDR3 is TGTGCCAGCTCCCGCCTCAATGAGCAGTTCTTC.

This sequence joins TRBV13 and TRBJ1-2, with TRBD1 matching over 10 bases. The V segment lost 4 bases and the J segment 5 bases; nucleotides outside the gene matches: 7. Germline CDR1 and CDR2: PRHDT and FYEKMQ (reference sequence). The CDR3 contains 15 residues. In DNA form, the CDR3 reads TGTGCCAGCAGCTCCTTGGACAGGGGGGTTTATGGCTACACCTTC. Protein: CASSSLDRGVYGYTF.

The genes are TRBV28 and TRBJ2-4; D ambiguous. In germline, CDR1 is MDHEN, CDR2 SYDVKM. V dropped 3 bases and J dropped 5 bases, with 2 bases sitting between them. This CDR3 spans 11 amino acids. The CDR3 coding sequence is TGTGCCAGCAGTTTCGAAAACATTCAGTACTTC. Amino acids: CASSFENIQYF.

The rearrangement links TRBV5-6 to TRBJ2-5; TRBD1 matches at 9 bases. Germline V CDR1 and CDR2: SGHDT, YYEEEE. Trimming cost V 7 bases and J 5 bases; bases outside gene matches: 9. This CDR3 is built from 14 residues. The chain's CDR3 is CASRRTGEGETQYF. The CDR3 DNA reads as TGTGCCAGCCGGAGGACAGGGGAAGGGGAGACCCAGTACTTC.

V usage is TRBV19 and J usage is TRBJ1-1; D remains unclear. The germline V gene has CDR1 LNHDA and CDR2 SQIVND (reference sequence). V lost 4 bases and J lost 2, with 8 bases in between. There are 13 residues in the CDR3. CDR3 in DNA: TGTGCCAGTAGTAGGAGGGAAAACACTGAAGCTTTCTTT. It yields the protein CASSRRENTEAFF. Variable domain in full (rest from reference TRBV19 and TRBJ1-1): DGGITQSPKYLFRKEGQNVTLSCEQNLNHDAMYWYRQDPGQGLRLIYYSQIVNDFQKGDIAEGYSVSREKKESFPLTVTSAQKNPTAFYLCASSRRENTEAFFGQGTRLTVV.

The chain joins TRBV11-2 to TRBJ2-7, with D possibly being TRBD2 (5 bases). This CDR3 region has 13 residues. The V end was cut by 6 bases, the J end by 1 base, with 10 bases between. Germline V gives CDR1 SGHAT, CDR2 FQNNGV. CDR3 nucleotide sequence: TGTGCCAGCAGTTTCAGCGGTTCCTACGAGCAGTACTTC. This encodes CASSFSGSYEQYF.

This clone was seen more than once but under ten times. The chain couples TRBV2 to TRBJ1-1, with D perhaps TRBD1 (5 bases). The CDR3 contains 14 residues. The germline V gene encodes CDR1 SNHLY and CDR2 FYNNEI. Trimming took 4 bases from V and 4 from J, leaving 13 bases between them. The CDR3 DNA follows: TGTGCCAGCAGTGGGCAGGGTAGTATCACTGAAGCTTTCTTT. Its translation is CASSGQGSITEAFF.